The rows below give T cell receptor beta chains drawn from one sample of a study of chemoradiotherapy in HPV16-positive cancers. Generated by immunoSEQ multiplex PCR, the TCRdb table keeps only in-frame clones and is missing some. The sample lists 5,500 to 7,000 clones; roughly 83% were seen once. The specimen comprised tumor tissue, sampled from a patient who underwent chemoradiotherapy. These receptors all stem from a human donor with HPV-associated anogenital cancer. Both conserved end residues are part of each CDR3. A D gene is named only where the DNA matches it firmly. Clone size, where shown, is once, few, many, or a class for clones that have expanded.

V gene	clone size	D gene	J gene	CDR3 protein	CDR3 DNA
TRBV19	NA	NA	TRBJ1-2	CASRGGGGEAYGYTF	TGTGCCAGTAGGGGAGGAGGAGGGGAGGCCTATGGCTACACCTTC
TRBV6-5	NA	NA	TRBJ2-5	CASSYSSGAGETQYF	TGTGCCAGCAGTTACTCATCGGGGGCGGGTGAGACCCAGTACTTC
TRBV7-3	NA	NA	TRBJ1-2	CASSLGSVDYGYTF	TGTGCCAGCAGCCTAGGGTCGGTGGACTATGGCTACACCTTC
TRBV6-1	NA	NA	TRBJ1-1	CASSPGGLYTEAFF	TGTGCCAGCAGTCCGGGGGGGCTTTACACTGAAGCTTTCTTT
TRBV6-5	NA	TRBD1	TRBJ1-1	CASSYLTPTGVTEAFF	TGTGCCAGCAGTTACTTGACCCCGACAGGGGTTACTGAAGCTTTCTTT
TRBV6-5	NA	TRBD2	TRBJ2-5	CASSYGTSGVGETQYF	TGTGCCAGCAGTTACGGGACTAGCGGGGTCGGGGAGACCCAGTACTTC
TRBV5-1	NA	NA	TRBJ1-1	CASSDGDRDTEAFF	TGCGCCAGCAGCGACGGGGACCGGGACACTGAAGCTTTCTTT
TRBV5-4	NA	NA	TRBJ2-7	CASSGEAGDEQYF	TGTGCCAGCAGCGGGGAGGCAGGGGATGAGCAGTACTTC
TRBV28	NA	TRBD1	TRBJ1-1	CASLRDRAISAFF	TGTGCCAGTTTAAGGGACAGGGCAATTTCGGCTTTCTTT
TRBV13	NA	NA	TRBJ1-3	CASSYRTDRNTIYF	TGTGCCAGCAGCTATAGGACAGATCGAAACACCATATATTTT
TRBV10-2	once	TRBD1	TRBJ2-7	CASSTTGQGYEQYF	TGCGCCAGCAGTACAACAGGACAGGGGTACGAGCAGTACTTC
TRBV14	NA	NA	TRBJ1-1	CASSQDQGTEAFF	TGTGCCAGCAGCCAAGATCAGGGCACTGAAGCTTTCTTT
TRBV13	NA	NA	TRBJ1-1	CASSLEGFGGVAGKAFF	TGTGCCAGCAGCTTAGAAGGGTTCGGTGGAGTCGCCGGCAAAGCTTTCTTT
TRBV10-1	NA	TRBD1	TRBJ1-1	CASSLGTGTEAFF	TGCGCCAGCAGTCTAGGGACAGGCACTGAAGCTTTCTTT
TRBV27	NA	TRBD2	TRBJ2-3	CASSSPKTSGNTDTQYF	TGTGCCAGCAGTTCCCCGAAGACTAGCGGGAACACAGATACGCAGTATTTT
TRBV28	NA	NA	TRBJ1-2	CASRWGPSYTF	TGTGCCAGCAGATGGGGGCCCTCATACACCTTC
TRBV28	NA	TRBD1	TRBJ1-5	CASSSTGTGDQPQHF	TGTGCCAGCAGTTCCACCGGGACAGGGGATCAGCCCCAGCATTTT
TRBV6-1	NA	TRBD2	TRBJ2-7	CAAGLNLGEQYF	TGTGCCGCGGGACTAAATTTAGGCGAGCAGTACTTC
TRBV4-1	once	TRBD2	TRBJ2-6	CASSLRHGLAGVGANVLTF	TGCGCCAGCAGCCTACGACACGGACTAGCGGGAGTTGGGGCCAACGTCCTGACTTTC
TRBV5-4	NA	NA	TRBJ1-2	CASNSHVPETYGYTF	TGTGCCAGCAATAGTCACGTACCAGAGACCTATGGCTACACCTTC
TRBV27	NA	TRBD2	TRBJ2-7	CASSDLAGSYEQYF	TGTGCCAGCAGCGATCTAGCGGGATCCTACGAGCAGTACTTC
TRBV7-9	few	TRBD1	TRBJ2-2	CASSRQGTGELFF	TGTGCCAGCAGCCGACAGGGGACCGGGGAGCTGTTTTTT
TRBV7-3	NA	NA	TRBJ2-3	CASSHPVESDTQYF	TGTGCCAGCAGCCACCCGGTGGAATCAGATACGCAGTATTTT
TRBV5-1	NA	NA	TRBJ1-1	CASSPALTGNTEAFF	TGCGCCAGCAGCCCGGCATTGACAGGGAACACTGAAGCTTTCTTT
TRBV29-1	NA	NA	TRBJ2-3	CSVDYPPGTDTQYF	TGCAGCGTTGATTACCCCCCCGGGACAGATACGCAGTATTTT
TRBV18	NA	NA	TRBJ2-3	CASSPRHHSTDTQYF	TGTGCCAGCTCACCCCGGCATCACAGCACAGATACGCAGTATTTT
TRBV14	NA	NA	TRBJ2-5	CASSQDRGQTQYF	TGTGCCAGCAGCCAAGACAGGGGTCAGACCCAGTACTTC
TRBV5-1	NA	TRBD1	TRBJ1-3	CASSGGQESGNTIYF	TGCGCCAGCAGCGGAGGACAGGAGTCAGGAAACACCATATATTTT
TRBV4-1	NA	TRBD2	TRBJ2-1	CASSQGLAGNEQFF	TGCGCCAGCAGCCAAGGACTAGCGGGGAATGAGCAGTTCTTC
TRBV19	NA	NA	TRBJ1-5	CASSADGTRNQPQHF	TGTGCCAGTAGTGCAGATGGGACACGGAATCAGCCCCAGCATTTT
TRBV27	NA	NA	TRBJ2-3	CASSLVGQAQYF	TGTGCCAGCAGTTTAGTTGGGCAGGCGCAGTATTTT
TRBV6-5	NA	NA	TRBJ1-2	CASTAGAGNYGYTF	TGTGCCAGCACCGCCGGTGCGGGGAACTATGGCTACACCTTC
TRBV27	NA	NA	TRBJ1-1	CASSAWRGTPDTEAFF	TGTGCCAGCAGCGCTTGGAGGGGCACCCCTGACACTGAAGCTTTCTTT
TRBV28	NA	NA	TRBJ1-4	CASSDRDGTPNEKLFF	TGTGCCAGCAGTGATCGAGACGGGACGCCTAATGAAAAACTGTTTTTT
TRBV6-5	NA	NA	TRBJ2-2	CATAGGNTGELFF	TGTGCCACCGCCGGGGGTAACACCGGGGAGCTGTTTTTT
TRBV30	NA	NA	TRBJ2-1	CAWSVRGRGAYNEQFF	TGTGCCTGGAGTGTACGGGGGAGAGGGGCCTACAATGAGCAGTTCTTC
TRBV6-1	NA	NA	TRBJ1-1	CASSPYRAATTEAFF	TGTGCCAGCAGTCCTTACAGGGCCGCGACCACTGAAGCTTTCTTT
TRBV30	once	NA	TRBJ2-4	CAWSGQNLAKNIQYF	TGTGCCTGGAGTGGCCAGAATCTAGCCAAAAACATTCAGTACTTC
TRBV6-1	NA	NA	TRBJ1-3	CASSASTNSGNTIYF	TGTGCCAGCAGTGCTTCTACGAACTCTGGAAACACCATATATTTT
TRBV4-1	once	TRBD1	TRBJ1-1	CASSQDSRGSSEAFF	TGCGCCAGCAGCCAAGATTCCAGGGGGAGTTCTGAAGCTTTCTTT
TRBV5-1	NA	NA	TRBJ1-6	CASSLAGKVYNSPLHF	TGCGCCAGCAGCTTGGCGGGAAAAGTCTATAATTCACCCCTCCACTTT
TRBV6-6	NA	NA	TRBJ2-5	CASSSSGGNLKETQYF	TGTGCCAGCAGTTCATCCGGCGGCAACCTCAAAGAGACCCAGTACTTC
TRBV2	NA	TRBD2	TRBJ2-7	CASSVGLASSYEQYF	TGTGCCAGCAGTGTGGGACTAGCCTCCTCCTACGAGCAGTACTTC
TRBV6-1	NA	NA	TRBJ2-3	CASSDEALHPDTQYF	TGTGCCAGCAGTGACGAAGCCTTACACCCAGATACGCAGTATTTT
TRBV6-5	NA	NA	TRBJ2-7	CATRVGGGEQYF	TGTGCCACTCGGGTGGGGGGAGGAGAGCAGTACTTC
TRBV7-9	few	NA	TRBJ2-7	CASSFDPSAYEQYF	TGTGCCAGCAGCTTCGATCCCTCGGCCTACGAGCAGTACTTC
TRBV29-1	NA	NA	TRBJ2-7	CSVESRQGPGEQYF	TGCAGCGTTGAAAGCCGTCAGGGTCCTGGCGAGCAGTACTTC